The 5 T cell receptor beta chains reported below all come from one sample, sequenced in a study of CD8 T cells in ankylosing spondylitis. From the 5' RACE reads, TCRdb called clonotypes with MiXCR, one entry per CDR3 protein. The sample shows around 150,000 distinct CDR3 sequences, 6% to 8.5% of them seen only once. The sequenced sample consisted of blood, either unsorted or a sorted T cell fraction (not recorded which). These TCRs come from a female donor with ankylosing spondylitis or in good health (not recorded which).

The sample holds many counts of this clonotype. CDR3 residues: CASRSGGADYNEQFF. CDR3 nucleotide sequence: TGTGCCAGCAGGAGCGGGGGGGCCGACTACAATGAGCAGTTCTTC. The chain uses TRBV6-1 and TRBJ2-1; 10 bases are shared with TRBD2. Germline V gene lookup returns CDR1 MNHNS and CDR2 SASEGT. The CDR3 runs to 15 residues. Unmatched junction bases numbered 5, after V lost 6 bases and J lost 3 bases.

This clonotype was counted many times. The genes are TRBV2 and TRBJ1-3, with 7 positions matching TRBD1. Looked up from germline, CDR1 is SNHLY and CDR2 is FYNNEI. The J segment lost 4 bases and the V segment lost 5 bases, leaving 2 bases of the junction unmatched. CDR3 size: 13 residues. In nucleotides, the CDR3 is TGTGCCAGCAGTCAGACAGGGGGAAACACCATATATTTT. As protein: CASSQTGGNTIYF.

This clonotype came up many times. The chain employs TRBV20-1 and TRBJ1-2; the D is unclear. V was trimmed by 3 bases and J by 4 bases, leaving 6 bases between them. Germline CDR1 and CDR2: DFQATT and SNEGSKA (reference sequence). CDR3 length: 11 amino acids. In DNA, the CDR3 is TGCAGTGCTAGTAGGGTCTATGGCTACACCTTC. Protein sequence: CSASRVYGYTF.

The chain has TRBV12-5 and TRBJ1-4; D gene uncertain. The germline V and J ends were trimmed by 2 bases and 0 bases, with 10 bases remaining between them. The germline V gene encodes CDR1 LGHNT and CDR2 FRNRAP. This CDR3 comprises 16 residues. The CDR3 protein is CASGLNRRATNEKLFF. The DNA of the CDR3 is TGTGCTAGTGGTTTGAACCGGAGGGCAACTAATGAAAAACTGTTTTTT.

The table lists this clonotype with many counts. This chain joins TRBV5-4 and TRBJ2-4; 7 bases are shared with TRBD1. CDR3 length: 17 amino acids. Germline values: CDR1 SGHNT, CDR2 YYREEE (reference sequence). Unmatched junction bases numbered 14, after V lost 2 bases and J lost 6 bases. The CDR3 DNA reads as TGTGCCAGCAGCTTTGCATCCCGTACAGGGGTTAGAAACATTCAGTACTTC. This gives the protein CASSFASRTGVRNIQYF.